The present entry profiles one T cell receptor beta chain with its context. The table came from immunoSEQ multiplex PCR; TCRdb's copy has only in-frame clones and leaves some out. The sample has under 200,000 clones; roughly 90% are singletons. The data are from a study of blood T cell repertoires in COVID-19. In germline, CDR1 is WSHSY, CDR2 SAAADI. CDR3 length: 12 amino acids. V lost 6 bases and J 5 bases, leaving 10 bases between the germline ends. This clonotype originated in a man aged 45-60 years with acute or convalescent COVID-19. This chain joins TRBV10-2 and TRBJ1-1; D gene ambiguous. The specimen was peripheral blood. CDR3 sequence reads: CASRTGSTEAFF. CDR3 coding DNA: TGCGCCAGCAGGACCGGGTCGACTGAAGCTTTCTTT.